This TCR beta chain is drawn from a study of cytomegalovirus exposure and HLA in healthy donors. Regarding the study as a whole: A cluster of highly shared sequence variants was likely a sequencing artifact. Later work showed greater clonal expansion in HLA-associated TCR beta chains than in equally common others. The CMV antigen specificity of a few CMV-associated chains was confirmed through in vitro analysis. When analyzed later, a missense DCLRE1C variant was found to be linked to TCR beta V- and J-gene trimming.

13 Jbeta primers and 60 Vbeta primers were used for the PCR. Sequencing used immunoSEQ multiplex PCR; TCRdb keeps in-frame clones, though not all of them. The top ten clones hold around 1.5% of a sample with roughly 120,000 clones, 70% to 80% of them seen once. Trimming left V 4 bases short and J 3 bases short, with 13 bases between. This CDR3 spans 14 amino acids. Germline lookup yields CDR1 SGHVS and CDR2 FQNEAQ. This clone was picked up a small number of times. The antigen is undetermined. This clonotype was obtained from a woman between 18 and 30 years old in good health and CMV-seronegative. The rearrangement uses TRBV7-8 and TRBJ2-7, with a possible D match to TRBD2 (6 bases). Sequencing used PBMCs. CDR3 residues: CASSSRRGNYEQYF. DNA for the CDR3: TGTGCCAGCAGCTCCCGGAGGGGAAACTACGAGCAGTACTTC.